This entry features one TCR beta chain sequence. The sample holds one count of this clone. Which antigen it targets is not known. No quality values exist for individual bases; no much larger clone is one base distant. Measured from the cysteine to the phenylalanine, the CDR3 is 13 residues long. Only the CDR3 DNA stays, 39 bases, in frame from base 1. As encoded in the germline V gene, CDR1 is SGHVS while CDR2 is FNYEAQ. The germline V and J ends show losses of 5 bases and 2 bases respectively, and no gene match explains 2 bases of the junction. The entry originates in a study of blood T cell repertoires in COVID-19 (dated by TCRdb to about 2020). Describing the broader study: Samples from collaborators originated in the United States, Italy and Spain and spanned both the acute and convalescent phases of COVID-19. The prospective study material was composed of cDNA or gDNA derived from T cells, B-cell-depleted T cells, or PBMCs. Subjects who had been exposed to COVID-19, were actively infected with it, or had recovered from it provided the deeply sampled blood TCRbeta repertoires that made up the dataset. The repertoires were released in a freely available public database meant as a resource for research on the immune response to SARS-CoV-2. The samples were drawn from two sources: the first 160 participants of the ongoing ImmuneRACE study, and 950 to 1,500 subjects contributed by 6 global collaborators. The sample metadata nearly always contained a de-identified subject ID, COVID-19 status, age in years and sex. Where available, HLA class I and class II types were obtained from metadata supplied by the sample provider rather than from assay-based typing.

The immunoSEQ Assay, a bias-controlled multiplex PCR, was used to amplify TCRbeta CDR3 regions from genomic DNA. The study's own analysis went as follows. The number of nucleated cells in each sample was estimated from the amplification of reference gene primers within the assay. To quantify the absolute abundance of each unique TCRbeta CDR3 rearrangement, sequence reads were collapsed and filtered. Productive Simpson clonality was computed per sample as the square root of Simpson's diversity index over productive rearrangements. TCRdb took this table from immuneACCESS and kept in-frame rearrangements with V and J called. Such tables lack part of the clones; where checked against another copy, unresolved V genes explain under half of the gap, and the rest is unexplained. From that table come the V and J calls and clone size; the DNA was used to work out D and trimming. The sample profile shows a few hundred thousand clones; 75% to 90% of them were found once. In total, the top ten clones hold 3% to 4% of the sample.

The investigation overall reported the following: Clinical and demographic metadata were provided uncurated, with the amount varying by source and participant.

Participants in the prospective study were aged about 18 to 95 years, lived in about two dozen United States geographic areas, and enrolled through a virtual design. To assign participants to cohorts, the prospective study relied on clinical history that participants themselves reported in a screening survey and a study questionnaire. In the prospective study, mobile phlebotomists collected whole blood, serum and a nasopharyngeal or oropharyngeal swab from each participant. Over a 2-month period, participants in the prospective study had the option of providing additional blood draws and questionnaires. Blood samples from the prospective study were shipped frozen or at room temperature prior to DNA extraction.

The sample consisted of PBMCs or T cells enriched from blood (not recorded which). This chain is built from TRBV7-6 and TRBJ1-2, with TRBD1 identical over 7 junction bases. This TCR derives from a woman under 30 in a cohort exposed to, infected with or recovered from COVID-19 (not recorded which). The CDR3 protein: CASSPTGNYGYTF. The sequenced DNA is TGTGCCAGCAGCCCGACAGGGAACTATGGCTACACCTTC.